The T cell receptor (beta chain) under discussion was sequenced for a study of T cell repertoires in cytomegalovirus infection. This clonotype was observed many times. No antigen is known for it. TCRdb reprocessed the reads via MiXCR and lists one record per CDR3 protein. The sample shows some 300,000 distinct CDR3 sequences, around 10% of them seen only once. This CDR3 spans 14 amino acids. The ends were cut back, 0 bases at V and 7 bases at J, with 7 bases in the middle. Study results and caveats: HLA-C-restricted CMV clonotypes gave the most frequent clonotype in two of eight donors. Carriage of CMV together with the relevant HLA was identifiable through cumulative public TCR beta family frequency.

The clonotype originates from a human donor in good health (CMV status not recorded). Some clones in this sample may be carry-over from other donors' samples. The source material was PBMCs. The chain employs TRBV12-3 or TRBV12-4 and TRBJ1-6; TRBD1 might be the D (6 bases). For the CDR3, the DNA is TGTGCCAGCAGTTTAGCGACAGGCAATTCACCCCTCCACTTT. This translates into CASSLATGNSPLHF.